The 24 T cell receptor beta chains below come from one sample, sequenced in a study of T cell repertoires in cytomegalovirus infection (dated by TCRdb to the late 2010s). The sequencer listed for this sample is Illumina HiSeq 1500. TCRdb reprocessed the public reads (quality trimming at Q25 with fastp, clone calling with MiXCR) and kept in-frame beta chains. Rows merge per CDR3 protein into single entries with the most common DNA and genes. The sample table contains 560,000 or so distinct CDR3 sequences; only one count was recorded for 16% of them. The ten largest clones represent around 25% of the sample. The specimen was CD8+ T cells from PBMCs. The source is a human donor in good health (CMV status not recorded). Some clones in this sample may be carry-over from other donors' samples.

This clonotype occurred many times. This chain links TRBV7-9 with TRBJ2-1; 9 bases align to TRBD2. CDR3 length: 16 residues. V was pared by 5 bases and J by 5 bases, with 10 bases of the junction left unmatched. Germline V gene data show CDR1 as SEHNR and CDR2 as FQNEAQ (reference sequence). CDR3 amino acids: CASSPRSSGINNEQFF. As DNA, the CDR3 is TGTGCCAGCAGCCCACGTTCTAGCGGGATTAACAATGAGCAGTTCTTC.

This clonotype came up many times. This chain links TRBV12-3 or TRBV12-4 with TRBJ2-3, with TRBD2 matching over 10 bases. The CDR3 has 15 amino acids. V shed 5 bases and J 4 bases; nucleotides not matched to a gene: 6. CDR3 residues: CASSRSGGASDTQYF. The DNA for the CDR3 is TGTGCCAGCAGTCGAAGCGGGGGGGCCTCAGATACGCAGTATTTT.

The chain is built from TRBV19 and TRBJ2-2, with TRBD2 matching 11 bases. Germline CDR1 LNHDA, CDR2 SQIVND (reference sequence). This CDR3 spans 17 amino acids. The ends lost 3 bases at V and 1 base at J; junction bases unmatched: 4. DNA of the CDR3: TGTGCCAGTAGTATCTTTGGACTAGCGGGGAACACCGGGGAGCTGTTTTTT. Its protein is CASSIFGLAGNTGELFF.

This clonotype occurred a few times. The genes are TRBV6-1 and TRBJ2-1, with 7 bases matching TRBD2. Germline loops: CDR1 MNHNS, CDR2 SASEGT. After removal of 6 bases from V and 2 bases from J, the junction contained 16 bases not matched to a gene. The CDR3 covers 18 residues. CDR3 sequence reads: CASRLAASERSAYNEQFF. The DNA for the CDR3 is TGTGCCAGCAGGCTAGCGGCCTCCGAGAGAAGCGCCTACAATGAGCAGTTCTTC.

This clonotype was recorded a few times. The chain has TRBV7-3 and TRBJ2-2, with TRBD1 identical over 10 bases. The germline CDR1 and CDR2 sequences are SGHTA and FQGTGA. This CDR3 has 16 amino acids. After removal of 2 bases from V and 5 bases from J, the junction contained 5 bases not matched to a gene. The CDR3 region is CASSLGRTGGTGELFF. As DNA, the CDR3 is TGTGCCAGCAGCTTAGGACGGACAGGGGGAACCGGGGAGCTGTTTTTT.

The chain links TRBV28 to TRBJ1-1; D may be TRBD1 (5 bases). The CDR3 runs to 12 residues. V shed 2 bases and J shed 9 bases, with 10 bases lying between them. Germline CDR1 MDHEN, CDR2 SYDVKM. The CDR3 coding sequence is TGTGCCAGCAGTTTAGGGGGAACAAAAGCTTTCTTT. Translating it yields CASSLGGTKAFF.

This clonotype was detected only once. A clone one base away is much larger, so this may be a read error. CDR3 region: CATSPQDNPPLHF. CDR3 DNA: TGTGCCACCTCCCCACAGGATAATCCACCCCTCCACTTT. The chain uses TRBV15 and TRBJ1-6; D perhaps matches TRBD1 (5 bases). The CDR3 consists of 13 residues. The germline V gene has CDR1 LNHNV and CDR2 YYDKDF (reference sequence).

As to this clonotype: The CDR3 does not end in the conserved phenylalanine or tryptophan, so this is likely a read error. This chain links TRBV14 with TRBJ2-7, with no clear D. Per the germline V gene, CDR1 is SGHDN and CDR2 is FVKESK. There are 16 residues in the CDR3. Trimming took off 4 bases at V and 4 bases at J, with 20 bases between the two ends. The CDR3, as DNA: TGTGCCAGCAGCCCGGAGCTTGGTAGTCGGCCGTACGAGCAGTACTTA. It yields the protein CASSPELGSRPYEQYL.

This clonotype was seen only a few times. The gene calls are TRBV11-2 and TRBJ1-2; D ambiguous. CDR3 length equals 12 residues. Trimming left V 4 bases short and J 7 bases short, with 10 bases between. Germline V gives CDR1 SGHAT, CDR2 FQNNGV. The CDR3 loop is CASSSLAGGYTF. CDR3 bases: TGTGCCAGCAGCTCCTTAGCGGGTGGCTACACCTTC.

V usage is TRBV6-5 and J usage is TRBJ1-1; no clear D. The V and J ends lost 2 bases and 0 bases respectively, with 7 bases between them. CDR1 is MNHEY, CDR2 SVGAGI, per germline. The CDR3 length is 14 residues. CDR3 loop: CASSYGRMNTEAFF. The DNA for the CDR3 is TGTGCCAGCAGTTACGGACGGATGAACACTGAAGCTTTCTTT.

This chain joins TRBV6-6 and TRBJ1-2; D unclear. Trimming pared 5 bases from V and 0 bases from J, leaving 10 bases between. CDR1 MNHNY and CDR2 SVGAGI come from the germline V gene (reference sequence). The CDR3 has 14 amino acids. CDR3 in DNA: TGTGCCAGCAGTGTTGCGCCCTCTAACTATGGCTACACCTTC. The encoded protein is CASSVAPSNYGYTF.

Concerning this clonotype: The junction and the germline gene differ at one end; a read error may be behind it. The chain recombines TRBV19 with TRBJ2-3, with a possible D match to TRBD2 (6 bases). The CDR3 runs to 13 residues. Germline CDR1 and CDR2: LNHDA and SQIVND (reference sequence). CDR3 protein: CASSAGTTDMQYF. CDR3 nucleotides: TGTGCCAGTAGTGCGGGGACGACAGATATGCAGTATTTT.

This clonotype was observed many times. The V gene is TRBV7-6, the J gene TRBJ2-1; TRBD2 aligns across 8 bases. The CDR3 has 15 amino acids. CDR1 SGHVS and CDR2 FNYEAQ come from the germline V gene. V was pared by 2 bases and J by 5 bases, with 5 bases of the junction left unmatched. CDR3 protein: CASSLWRGVHNEQFF. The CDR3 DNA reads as TGTGCCAGCAGCTTATGGCGGGGGGTCCACAATGAGCAGTTCTTC.

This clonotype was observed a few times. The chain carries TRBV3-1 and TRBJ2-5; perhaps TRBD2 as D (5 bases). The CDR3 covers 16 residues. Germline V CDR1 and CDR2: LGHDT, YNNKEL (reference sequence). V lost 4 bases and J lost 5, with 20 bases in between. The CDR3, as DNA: TGTGCCAGCAGCCTCCGATGGGCCGGGGTCAGGGAGACCCAGTACTTC. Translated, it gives CASSLRWAGVRETQYF.

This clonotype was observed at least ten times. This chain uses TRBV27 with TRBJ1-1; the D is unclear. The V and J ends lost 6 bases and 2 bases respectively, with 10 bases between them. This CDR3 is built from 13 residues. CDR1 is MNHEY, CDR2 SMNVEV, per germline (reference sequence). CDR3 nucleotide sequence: TGTGCCAGCAGCTTAGCCCGCAACACTGAAGCTTTCTTT. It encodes CASSLARNTEAFF.

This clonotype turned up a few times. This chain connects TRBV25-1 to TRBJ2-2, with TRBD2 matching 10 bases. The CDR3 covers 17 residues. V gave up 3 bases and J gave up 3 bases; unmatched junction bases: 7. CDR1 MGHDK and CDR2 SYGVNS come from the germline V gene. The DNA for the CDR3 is TGTGCCAGCAGTGAGATTCTAGCGGGAGCTTACACCGGGGAGCTGTTTTTT. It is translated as CASSEILAGAYTGELFF.

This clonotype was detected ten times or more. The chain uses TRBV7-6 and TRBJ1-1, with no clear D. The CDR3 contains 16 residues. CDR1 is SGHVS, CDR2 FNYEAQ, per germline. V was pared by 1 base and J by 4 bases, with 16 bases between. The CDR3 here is CASSLEGNLWVTEAFF. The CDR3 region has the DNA TGTGCCAGCAGCTTAGAAGGGAACCTTTGGGTCACTGAAGCTTTCTTT.

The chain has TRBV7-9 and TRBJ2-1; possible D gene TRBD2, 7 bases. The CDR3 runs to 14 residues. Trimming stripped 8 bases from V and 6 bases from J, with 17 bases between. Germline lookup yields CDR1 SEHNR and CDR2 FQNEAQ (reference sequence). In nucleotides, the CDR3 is TGTGCCAGCCAGTGGGGGGGGGGGGCCAATGAGCAGTTCTTC. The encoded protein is CASQWGGGANEQFF.

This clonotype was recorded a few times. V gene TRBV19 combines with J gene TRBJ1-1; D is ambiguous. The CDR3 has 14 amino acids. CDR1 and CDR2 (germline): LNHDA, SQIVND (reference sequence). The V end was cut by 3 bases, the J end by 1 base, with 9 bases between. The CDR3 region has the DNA TGTGCCAGTAGTATTGGTGGAGAGAACACTGAAGCTTTCTTT. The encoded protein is CASSIGGENTEAFF.

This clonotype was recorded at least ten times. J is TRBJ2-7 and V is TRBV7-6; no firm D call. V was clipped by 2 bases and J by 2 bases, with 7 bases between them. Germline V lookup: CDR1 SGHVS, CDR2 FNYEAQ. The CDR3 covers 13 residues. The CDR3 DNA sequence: TGTGCCAGCAGCTTATCAAGCCCCTACGAGCAGTACTTC. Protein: CASSLSSPYEQYF.

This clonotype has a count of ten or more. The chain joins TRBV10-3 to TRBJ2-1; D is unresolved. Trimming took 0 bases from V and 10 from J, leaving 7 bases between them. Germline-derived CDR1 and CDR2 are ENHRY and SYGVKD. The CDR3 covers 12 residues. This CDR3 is CAISESGEEQFF. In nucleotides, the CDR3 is TGTGCCATCAGTGAGTCCGGTGAAGAGCAGTTCTTC.

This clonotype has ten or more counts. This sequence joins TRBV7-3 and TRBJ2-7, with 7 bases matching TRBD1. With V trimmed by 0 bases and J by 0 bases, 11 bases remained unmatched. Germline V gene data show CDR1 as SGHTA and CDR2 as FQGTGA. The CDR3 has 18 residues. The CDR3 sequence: CASSLTKTPGTVSYEQYF. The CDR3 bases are TGTGCCAGCAGCTTAACTAAGACCCCCGGGACAGTCTCCTACGAGCAGTACTTC.

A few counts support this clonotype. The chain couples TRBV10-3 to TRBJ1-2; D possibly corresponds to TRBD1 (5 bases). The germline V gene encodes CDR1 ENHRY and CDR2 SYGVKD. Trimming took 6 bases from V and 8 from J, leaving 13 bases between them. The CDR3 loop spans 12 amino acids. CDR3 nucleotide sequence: TGTGCCATCAGACAGGTTTCGATGGGCTACACCTTC. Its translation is CAIRQVSMGYTF.

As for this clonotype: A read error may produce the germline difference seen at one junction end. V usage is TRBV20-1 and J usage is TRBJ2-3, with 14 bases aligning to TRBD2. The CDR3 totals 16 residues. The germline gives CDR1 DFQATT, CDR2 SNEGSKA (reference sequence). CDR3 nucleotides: TGCAGTGCTTTCCCAGGGACTAGCGGGAGTGCTGATACGCAGTACTTT. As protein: CSAFPGTSGSADTQYF.